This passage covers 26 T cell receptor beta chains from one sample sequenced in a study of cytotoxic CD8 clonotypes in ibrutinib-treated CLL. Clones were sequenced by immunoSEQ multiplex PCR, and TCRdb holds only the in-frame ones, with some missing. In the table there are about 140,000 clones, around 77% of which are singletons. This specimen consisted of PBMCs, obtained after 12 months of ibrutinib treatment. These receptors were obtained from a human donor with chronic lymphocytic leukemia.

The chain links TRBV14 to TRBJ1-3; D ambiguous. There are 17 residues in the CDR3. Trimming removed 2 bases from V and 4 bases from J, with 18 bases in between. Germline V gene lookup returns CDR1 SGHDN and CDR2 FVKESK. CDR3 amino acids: CASSQTWGDGVGNTIYF. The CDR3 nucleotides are TGTGCCAGCAGCCAAACCTGGGGAGACGGAGTCGGAAACACCATATATTTT.

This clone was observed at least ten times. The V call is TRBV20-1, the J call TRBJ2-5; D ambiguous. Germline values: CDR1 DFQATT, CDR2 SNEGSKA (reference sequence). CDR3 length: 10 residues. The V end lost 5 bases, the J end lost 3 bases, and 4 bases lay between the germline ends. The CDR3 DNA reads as TGCAGTGCTCTTAAAGAGACCCAGTACTTC. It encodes CSALKETQYF.

The CDR3 sequence is CASSLGQGSYNEQFF. CDR3 bases: TGTGCCAGCAGCTTAGGACAGGGGTCCTACAATGAGCAGTTCTTC. The chain carries TRBV13 and TRBJ2-1; 7 positions match TRBD1. The CDR3 extends over 15 amino acids. CDR1 is PRHDT, CDR2 FYEKMQ, per germline (reference sequence). Trimming cost V 0 bases and J 1 base; bases outside gene matches: 0.

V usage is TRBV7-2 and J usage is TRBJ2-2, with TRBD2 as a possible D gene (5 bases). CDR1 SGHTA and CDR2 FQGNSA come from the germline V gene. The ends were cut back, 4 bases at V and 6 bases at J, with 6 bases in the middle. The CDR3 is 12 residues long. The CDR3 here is CASSWGAGELFF. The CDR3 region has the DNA TGTGCCAGCAGCTGGGGAGCCGGGGAGCTGTTTTTT. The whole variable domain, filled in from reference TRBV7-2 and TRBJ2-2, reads GAGVSQSPSNKVTEKGKDVELRCDPISGHTALYWYRQSLGQGLEFLIYFQGNSAPDKSGLPSDRFSAERTGGSVSTLTIQRTQQEDSAVYLCASSWGAGELFFGEGSRLTVL.

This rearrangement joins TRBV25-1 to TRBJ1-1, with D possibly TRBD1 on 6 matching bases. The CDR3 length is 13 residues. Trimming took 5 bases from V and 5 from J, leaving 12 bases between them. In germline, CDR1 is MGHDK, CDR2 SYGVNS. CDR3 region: CASSNTGLTEAFF. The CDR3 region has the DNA TGTGCCAGCAGTAACACAGGGCTGACTGAAGCTTTCTTT. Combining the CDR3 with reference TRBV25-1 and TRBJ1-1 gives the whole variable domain EADIYQTPRYLVIGTGKKITLECSQTMGHDKMYWYQQDPGMELHLIHYSYGVNSTEKGDLSSESTVSRIRTEHFPLTLESARPSHTSQYLCASSNTGLTEAFFGQGTRLTVV.

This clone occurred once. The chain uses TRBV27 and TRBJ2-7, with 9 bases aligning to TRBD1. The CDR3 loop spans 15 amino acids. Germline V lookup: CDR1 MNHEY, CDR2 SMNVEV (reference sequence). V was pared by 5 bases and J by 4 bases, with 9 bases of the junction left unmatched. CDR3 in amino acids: CASSPRQGEIYEQYF. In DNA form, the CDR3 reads TGTGCCAGCAGTCCGCGACAGGGGGAGATATACGAGCAGTACTTC.

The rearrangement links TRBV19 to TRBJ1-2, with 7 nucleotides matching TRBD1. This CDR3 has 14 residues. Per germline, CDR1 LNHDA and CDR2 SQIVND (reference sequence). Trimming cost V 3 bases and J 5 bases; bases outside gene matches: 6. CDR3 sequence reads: CASSMGGGGYGYTF. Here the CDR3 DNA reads TGTGCCAGTAGTATGGGAGGGGGCGGTTATGGCTACACCTTC.

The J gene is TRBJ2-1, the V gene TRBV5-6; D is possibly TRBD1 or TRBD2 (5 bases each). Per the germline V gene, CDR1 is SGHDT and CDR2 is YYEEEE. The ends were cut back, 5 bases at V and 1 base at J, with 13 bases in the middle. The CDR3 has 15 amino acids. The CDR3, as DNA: TGTGCCAGCAGTCAACGGGGCCTTTCCTACAATGAGCAGTTCTTC. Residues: CASSQRGLSYNEQFF.

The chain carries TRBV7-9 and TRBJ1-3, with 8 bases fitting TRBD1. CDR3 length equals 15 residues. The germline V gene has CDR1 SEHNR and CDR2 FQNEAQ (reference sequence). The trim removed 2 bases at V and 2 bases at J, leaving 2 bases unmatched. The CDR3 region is CASSLHRGTGNTIYF. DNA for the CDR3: TGTGCCAGCAGCTTACACAGGGGGACTGGAAACACCATATATTTT.

The DNA for the CDR3 is TGTGCCAGCAGTGATTTAGCGGGGAGCACAGATACGCAGTATTTT. Its protein is CASSDLAGSTDTQYF. The V gene is TRBV2, the J gene TRBJ2-3, with 8 positions matching TRBD2. J gave up 0 bases and V 3 bases, and 2 bases lay outside the gene matches. Germline V lookup: CDR1 SNHLY, CDR2 FYNNEI. The CDR3 is 15 amino acids.

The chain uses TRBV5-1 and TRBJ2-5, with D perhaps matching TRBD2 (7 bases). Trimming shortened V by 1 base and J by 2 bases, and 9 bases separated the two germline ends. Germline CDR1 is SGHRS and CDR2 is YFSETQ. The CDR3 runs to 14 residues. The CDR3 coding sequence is TGCGCCAGCAGCTTGAGGGGGGGTCAAGAGACCCAGTACTTC. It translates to CASSLRGGQETQYF.

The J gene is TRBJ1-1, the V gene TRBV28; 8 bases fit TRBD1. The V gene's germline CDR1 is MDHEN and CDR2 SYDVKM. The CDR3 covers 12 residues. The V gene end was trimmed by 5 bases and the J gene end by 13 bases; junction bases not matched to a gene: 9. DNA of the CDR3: TGTGCCAGCAGTGACTCCGGGGGACAGGATTTCTTT. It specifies CASSDSGGQDFF. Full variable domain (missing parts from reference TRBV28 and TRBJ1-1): DVKVTQSSRYLVKRTGEKVFLECVQDMDHENMFWYRQDPGLGLRLIYFSYDVKMKEKGDIPEGYSVSREKKERFSLILESASTNQTSMYLCASSDSGGQDFFGQGTRLTVV.

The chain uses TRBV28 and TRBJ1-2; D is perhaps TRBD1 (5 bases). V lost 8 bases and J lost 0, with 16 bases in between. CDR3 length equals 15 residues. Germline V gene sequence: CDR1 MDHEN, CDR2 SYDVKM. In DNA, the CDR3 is TGTGCCAGCTTTGGCGGGGGAAGAGCTAACTATGGCTACACCTTC. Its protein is CASFGGGRANYGYTF.

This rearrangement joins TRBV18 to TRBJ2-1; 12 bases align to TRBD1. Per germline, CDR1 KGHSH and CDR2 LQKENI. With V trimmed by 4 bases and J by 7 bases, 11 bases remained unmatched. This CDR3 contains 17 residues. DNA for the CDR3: TGTGCCAGCTCACGGGGGATGGGACAGGGGGCGTCGAATGAGCAGTTCTTC. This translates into CASSRGMGQGASNEQFF.

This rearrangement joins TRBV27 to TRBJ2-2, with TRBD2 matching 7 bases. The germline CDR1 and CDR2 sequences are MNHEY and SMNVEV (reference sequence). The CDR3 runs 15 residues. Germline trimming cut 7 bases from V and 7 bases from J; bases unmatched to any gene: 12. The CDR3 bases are TGTGCCAGCATCAGGAGGGGAGGGCCTTTCGGGGAGCTGTTTTTT. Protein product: CASIRRGGPFGELFF.

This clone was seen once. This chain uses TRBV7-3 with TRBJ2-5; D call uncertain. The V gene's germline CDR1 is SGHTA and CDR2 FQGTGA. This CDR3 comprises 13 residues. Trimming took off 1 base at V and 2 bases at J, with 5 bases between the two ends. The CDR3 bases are TGTGCCAGCAGCTTAAACCGGCAAGAGACCCAGTACTTC. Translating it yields CASSLNRQETQYF.

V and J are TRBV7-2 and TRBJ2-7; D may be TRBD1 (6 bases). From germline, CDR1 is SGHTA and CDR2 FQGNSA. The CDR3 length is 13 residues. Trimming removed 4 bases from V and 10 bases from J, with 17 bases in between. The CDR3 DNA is TGTGCCAGCAGCTCGACAGGCAGCGCTGACCAGTACTTC. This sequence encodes CASSSTGSADQYF.

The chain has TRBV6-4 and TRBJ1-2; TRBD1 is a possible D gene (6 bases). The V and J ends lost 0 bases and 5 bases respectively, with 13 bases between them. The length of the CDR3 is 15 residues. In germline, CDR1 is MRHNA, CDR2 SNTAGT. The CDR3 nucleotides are TGTGCCAGCAGTGACTCGAACAGGGCGGGATATGGCTACACCTTC. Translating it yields CASSDSNRAGYGYTF.

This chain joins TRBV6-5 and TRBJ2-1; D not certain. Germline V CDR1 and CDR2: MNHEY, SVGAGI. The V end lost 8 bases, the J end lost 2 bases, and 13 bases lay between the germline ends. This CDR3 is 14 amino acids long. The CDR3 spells CASGSSAAYNEQFF. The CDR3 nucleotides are TGTGCCAGCGGGTCCTCTGCGGCCTACAATGAGCAGTTCTTC.

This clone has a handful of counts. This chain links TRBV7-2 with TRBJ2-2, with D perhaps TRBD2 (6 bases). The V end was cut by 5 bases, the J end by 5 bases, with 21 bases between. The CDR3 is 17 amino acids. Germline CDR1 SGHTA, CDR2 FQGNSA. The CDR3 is CASSPSLEGRRTGELFF. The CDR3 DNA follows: TGTGCCAGCAGCCCAAGCTTGGAGGGGAGGCGAACCGGGGAGCTGTTTTTT.

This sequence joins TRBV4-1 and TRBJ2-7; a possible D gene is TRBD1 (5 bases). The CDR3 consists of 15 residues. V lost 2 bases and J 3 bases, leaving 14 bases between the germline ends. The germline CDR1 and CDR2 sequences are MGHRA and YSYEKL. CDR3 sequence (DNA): TGCGCCAGCAGCCAACCGACAGCTAGGGTCTACGAGCAGTACTTC. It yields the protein CASSQPTARVYEQYF.

In DNA, the CDR3 is TGTGCCAGCAGCGGAGCGGGGGGGCTCGGCGAGCAGTACTTC. Amino acids: CASSGAGGLGEQYF. The chain couples TRBV7-8 to TRBJ2-7; TRBD2 aligns across 10 bases. The CDR3 spans 14 residues. Germline lookup yields CDR1 SGHVS and CDR2 FQNEAQ. Germline trimming cut 5 bases from V and 6 bases from J; bases unmatched to any gene: 7.

The DNA of the CDR3 is TGTGCCAGCAGACCGGCAGGGGGGCGAGAGACCCAGTACTTC. This gives the protein CASRPAGGRETQYF. The gene calls are TRBV6-5 and TRBJ2-5; D possibly corresponds to TRBD1 (7 bases). Trimming shortened V by 6 bases and J by 4 bases, and 15 bases separated the two germline ends. This CDR3 has 14 amino acids. CDR1 and CDR2 (germline): MNHEY, SVGAGI.

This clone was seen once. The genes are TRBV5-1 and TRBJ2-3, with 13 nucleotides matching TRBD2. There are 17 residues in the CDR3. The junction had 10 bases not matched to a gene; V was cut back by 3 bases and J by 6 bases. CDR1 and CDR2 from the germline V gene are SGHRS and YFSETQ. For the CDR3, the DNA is TGCGCCAGCAGCTGGACTAGCGGGGGCTTAATAGGGGATACGCAGTATTTT. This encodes CASSWTSGGLIGDTQYF.

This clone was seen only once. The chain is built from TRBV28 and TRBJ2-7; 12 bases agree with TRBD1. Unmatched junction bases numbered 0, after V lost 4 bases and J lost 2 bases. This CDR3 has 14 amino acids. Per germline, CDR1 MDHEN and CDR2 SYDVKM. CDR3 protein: CASSWDRGPYEQYF. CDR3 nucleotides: TGTGCCAGCAGTTGGGACAGGGGGCCCTACGAGCAGTACTTC.

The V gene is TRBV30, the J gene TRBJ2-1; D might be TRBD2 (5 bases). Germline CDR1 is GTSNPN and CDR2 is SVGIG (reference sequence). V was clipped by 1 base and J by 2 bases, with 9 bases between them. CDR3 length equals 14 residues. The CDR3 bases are TGTGCCTGGAGTGCTTGGGGAGCCTACAATGAGCAGTTCTTC. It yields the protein CAWSAWGAYNEQFF.